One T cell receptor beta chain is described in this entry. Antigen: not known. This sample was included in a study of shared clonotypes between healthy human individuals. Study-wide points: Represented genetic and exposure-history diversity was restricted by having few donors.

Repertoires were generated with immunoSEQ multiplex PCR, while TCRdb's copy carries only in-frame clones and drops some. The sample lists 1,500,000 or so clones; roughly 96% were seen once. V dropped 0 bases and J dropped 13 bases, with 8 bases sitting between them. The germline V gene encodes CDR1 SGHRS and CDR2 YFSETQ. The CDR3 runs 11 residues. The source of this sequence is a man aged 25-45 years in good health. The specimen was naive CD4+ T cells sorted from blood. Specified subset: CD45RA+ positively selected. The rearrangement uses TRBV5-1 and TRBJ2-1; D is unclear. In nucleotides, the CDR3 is TGCGCCAGCAGCTTGGTAGGGTCACAGTTCTTC. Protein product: CASSLVGSQFF.